The sequence of this T cell receptor (beta chain) was determined in a study of T cell repertoires in cytomegalovirus infection. TCRdb redid the calling of the reads with MiXCR, one entry per CDR3 protein. This sample has 100,000 to 150,000 distinct CDR3 sequences, with roughly 9% found just once. This clonotype has ten or more counts. V lost 7 bases, J lost 7 bases, and 19 bases lay in between. The length of the CDR3 is 14 residues. CDR1 MDHEN and CDR2 SYDVKM come from the germline V gene. The gene calls are TRBV28 and TRBJ1-2; TRBD1 is a possible D gene (6 bases). The receptor comes from a human donor in good health (CMV status not recorded). Some clones in this sample may be carry-over from other donors' samples. The material sequenced was PBMCs. The CDR3 spells CASNLGGARPGYTF. Here the CDR3 DNA reads TGTGCCAGCAATCTGGGGGGCGCCAGGCCTGGCTACACCTTC.